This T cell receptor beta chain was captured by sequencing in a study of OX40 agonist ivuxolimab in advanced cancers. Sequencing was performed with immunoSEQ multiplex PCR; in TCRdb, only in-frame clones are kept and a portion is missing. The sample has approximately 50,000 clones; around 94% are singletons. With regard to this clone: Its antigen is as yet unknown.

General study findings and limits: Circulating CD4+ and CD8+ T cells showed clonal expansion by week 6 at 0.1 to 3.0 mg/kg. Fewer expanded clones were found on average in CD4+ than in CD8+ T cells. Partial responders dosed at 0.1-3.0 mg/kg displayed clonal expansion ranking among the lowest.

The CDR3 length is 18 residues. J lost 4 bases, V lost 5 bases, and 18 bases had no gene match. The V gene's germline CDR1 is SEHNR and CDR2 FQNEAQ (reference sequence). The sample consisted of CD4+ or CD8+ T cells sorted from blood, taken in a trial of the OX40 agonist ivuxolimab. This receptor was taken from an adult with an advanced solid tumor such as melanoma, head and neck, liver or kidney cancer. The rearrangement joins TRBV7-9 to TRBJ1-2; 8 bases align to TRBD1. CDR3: CASSLPGQGGRGSYGYTF. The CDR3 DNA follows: TGTGCCAGCAGCCTACCAGGACAGGGTGGGCGAGGTAGCTATGGCTACACCTTC.